This TCR beta chain was retrieved from a study of cytomegalovirus exposure and HLA in healthy donors. Study-wide findings and caveats: The authors reported that TCR beta sequences could predict HLA-A and HLA-B alleles. These predictions were accurate for most subjects in the first cohort. Evidence from a later analysis indicated that most CMV-associated TCR beta chains looked HLA-restricted.

Deletions cut 1 base from V and 6 bases from J, with 8 bases between. Germline-derived CDR1 and CDR2 are LGHNA and YNFKEQ. CDR3 length: 13 amino acids. The study ran its PCR with 60 Vbeta and 13 Jbeta primers. The table came from immunoSEQ multiplex PCR; TCRdb's copy has only in-frame clones and leaves some out. The sample records around 150,000 clones, around 80% being singletons. Concerning this clone: As yet, its antigen is unknown. The sample holds other DNA sequences that translate to the same CDR3.

The V and J genes are TRBV4-2 and TRBJ2-3; D is perhaps TRBD1 (6 bases). This sequence was found in a male donor in good health and CMV-seronegative. Specimen: PBMCs. The CDR3, as DNA: TGTGCCAGCAGCCAAGGGACAGCCGATACGCAGTATTTT. It encodes CASSQGTADTQYF.